The sample holds many counts of the clone carrying this TCR beta chain. People with hyperthyroidism were aged 18 to 65 and newly diagnosed, under 2 months' duration. Physicians reached a diagnosis by relying on clinical symptoms, serum thyroxine, TRAb, thyroid ultrasound and orbital computed tomography. This sample was included in a study of Graves' ophthalmopathy and Graves' hyperthyroidism. Study at large: A follow-up of 18 months without ophthalmopathy meant that hyperthyroidism was stable.

CDR1 is SEHNR, CDR2 FQNEAQ, per germline (reference sequence). The CDR3 spans 14 residues. V was pared by 1 base and J by 1 base, with 8 bases between. Using RNA transcripts, the TCR beta CDR3 regions were amplified. A first-round RT-PCR used HTBI primers, followed by a second-round multiplex PCR. MiXCR was run by TCRdb on the multiplex PCR reads, yielding one entry per CDR3 protein. The sample lists over a million distinct CDR3 sequences, about 38% seen once, with 11% in the top ten. The rearrangement joins TRBV7-9 to TRBJ2-7; D may be TRBD2 (5 bases). The sample was peripheral blood or thyroid tissue (not recorded which). This clonotype was sampled from an adult man with Graves' hyperthyroidism. The CDR3 nucleotides read TGTGCCAGCAGCTTAGACGGGATTTCCTACGAGCAGTACTTC. Amino acids: CASSLDGISYEQYF.